This TCR beta chain was identified in a study of blood T cell repertoires in COVID-19. As for the study in general: From the United States, Italy and Spain came samples of acute and convalescent COVID-19. Sources were T cells, B-cell-depleted T cells, or PBMCs; the material itself was cDNA or gDNA.

As processed by the authors: Using reference gene primer amplification, nucleated cell counts were estimated. Measured with immunoSEQ multiplex PCR; TCRdb has only the in-frame clones, and not every one. The D gene and trimming were derived from the DNA, and the V and J assignments and clone size from that table. The data show some 73,000 clones, 65% to 90% seen once. The germline CDR1 and CDR2 sequences are SGHTA and FQGNSA. The CDR3 extends over 14 amino acids. V was clipped by 3 bases and J by 4 bases, with 12 bases between them. The receptor was isolated from a man aged 50 to 60 with COVID-19, enrolled during active disease. The chain links TRBV7-2 to TRBJ1-2, with TRBD1 as a possible D gene (6 bases). Sequenced input: peripheral blood. In DNA, the CDR3 is TGTGCCAGCAGCTTGGGGGCACAGATCTATGGCTACACCTTC. Amino acid sequence: CASSLGAQIYGYTF.